These 27 T cell receptor beta chains originate from one sample sequenced in a study of cytomegalovirus exposure and HLA in healthy donors. The PCR used 60 Vbeta and 13 Jbeta primers. TCRdb's table, derived via immunoSEQ multiplex PCR, lists solely in-frame clones and lacks some. This repertoire shows around 55,000 clones, approximately 80% found once; its top ten account for roughly 1.5%. The sample was PBMCs. The receptors here all came from a female donor in good health and CMV-seronegative.

The CDR3 nucleotides read TGTGCCTGGAGTTTAACAAGGGGGCGGCCTGATTCCCCTGAGCAGTTCTTC. Protein: CAWSLTRGRPDSPEQFF. This sequence joins TRBV30 and TRBJ2-1; 7 positions agree with TRBD1. This CDR3 is 17 amino acids long. The germline V gene encodes CDR1 GTSNPN and CDR2 SVGIG (reference sequence). V lost 2 bases to trimming and J lost 9 bases; unmatched junction nucleotides: 19.

The rearrangement joins TRBV5-1 to TRBJ2-1; 9 nucleotides agree with TRBD2. The CDR3 totals 14 residues. Germline V gene data show CDR1 as SGHRS and CDR2 as YFSETQ. V trimming: 3 bases; J trimming: 13 bases; junction bases outside the gene matches: 11. DNA for the CDR3: TGCGCCAGCAGCTCTCTTGAAGCGGGGGGTTTCCAGTTCTTC. It specifies CASSSLEAGGFQFF.

The rearrangement uses TRBV18 and TRBJ2-1, with TRBD1 as a possible D gene (7 bases). V was shortened by 5 bases and J by 6 bases, with 14 bases between the two germline ends. This CDR3 has 14 residues. Germline assignment: CDR1 KGHSH and CDR2 LQKENI. The CDR3 DNA reads as TGTGCCAGCTCATCTAACAGGGGAGGCAATGAGCAGTTCTTC. It translates to CASSSNRGGNEQFF.

V gene TRBV5-6 combines with J gene TRBJ1-5; no reliable D call. CDR1 is SGHDT, CDR2 YYEEEE, per germline. Trimming took off 1 base at V and 5 bases at J, with 13 bases between the two ends. The length of the CDR3 is 15 residues. CDR3 region: CASSLLGSKDQPQHF. DNA for the CDR3: TGTGCCAGCAGCTTGTTAGGGAGTAAGGATCAGCCCCAGCATTTT.

V is TRBV2 and J is TRBJ2-3; D remains ambiguous. The V end was cut by 4 bases, the J end by 0 bases, with 8 bases between. CDR1 is SNHLY, CDR2 FYNNEI, per germline. The CDR3 sequence is 14 residues long. CDR3 in DNA: TGTGCCAGCAGTGTTCTCCAGAGCACAGATACGCAGTATTTT. This encodes CASSVLQSTDTQYF.

The chain recombines TRBV5-1 with TRBJ2-1; 8 nucleotides match TRBD2. Germline V CDR1 and CDR2: SGHRS, YFSETQ. The ends lost 7 bases at V and 3 bases at J; junction bases unmatched: 6. CDR3 length: 14 residues. This CDR3 reads CASPSTSGYNEQFF. The CDR3 nucleotides are TGCGCCAGCCCCAGCACTAGCGGCTACAATGAGCAGTTCTTC.

This chain joins TRBV5-8 and TRBJ1-2, with 9 nucleotides matching TRBD1. With V trimmed by 4 bases and J by 6 bases, 10 bases remained unmatched. CDR1 SGHTS and CDR2 YDEGEE come from the germline V gene. This CDR3 region has 15 residues. CDR3 in amino acids: CASSLAYRGLHGYTF. The CDR3 nucleotides are TGTGCCAGCAGCCTGGCGTACAGGGGGCTTCATGGCTACACCTTC.

J is TRBJ2-2 and V is TRBV11-2; TRBD1 agrees at 10 bases. V lost 5 bases, J lost 5 bases, and 5 bases stayed unmatched. The CDR3 length is 15 residues. CDR1 and CDR2 (germline): SGHAT, FQNNGV. CDR3 protein: CASSTGTGETGELFF. DNA for the CDR3: TGTGCCAGCAGCACCGGGACAGGGGAAACCGGGGAGCTGTTTTTT.

The chain employs TRBV4-3 and TRBJ1-3, with D hard to call. CDR3 length: 15 amino acids. Trimming took 1 base from V and 2 from J, leaving 9 bases between them. Germline V lookup: CDR1 LGHNA, CDR2 YSLEER. The CDR3 coding sequence is TGCGCCAGCAGCCAAGGCGGAGGAACTGGAAACACCATATATTTT. Protein: CASSQGGGTGNTIYF.

The gene calls are TRBV5-6 and TRBJ1-5; D not certain. The CDR3 contains 14 residues. The V gene lost 3 bases and the J gene lost 6 bases, with 13 bases spanning the gap. Germline lookup yields CDR1 SGHDT and CDR2 YYEEEE. The CDR3 DNA sequence: TGTGCCAGCAGCTGGGGTACGGGGTTTCAGCCCCAGCATTTT. It translates to CASSWGTGFQPQHF. The full variable domain, rest sourced from reference TRBV5-6 and TRBJ1-5, is DAGVTQSPTHLIKTRGQQVTLRCSPKSGHDTVSWYQQALGQGPQFIFQYYEEEERQRGNFPDRFSGHQFPNYSSELNVNALLLGDSALYLCASSWGTGFQPQHFGDGTRLSIL.

The chain joins TRBV7-9 to TRBJ2-7, with D possibly being TRBD1 (6 bases). The CDR3 runs to 16 residues. V dropped 6 bases and J dropped 9 bases, with 27 bases sitting between them. Germline CDR1 and CDR2: SEHNR and FQNEAQ (reference sequence). In DNA, the CDR3 is TGTGCCAGCAGTCCGGGACAAGCCACCCAGAAGAGCGGGCAGTACTTC. This encodes CASSPGQATQKSGQYF.

This rearrangement joins TRBV15 to TRBJ2-3; D gene ambiguous. Per germline, CDR1 LNHNV and CDR2 YYDKDF (reference sequence). The CDR3 has 17 residues. The ends were cut back, 3 bases at V and 2 bases at J, with 18 bases in the middle. The CDR3 nucleotides are TGTGCCACCAGCAGGCACCAGACGGGTTCGAACACAGATACGCAGTATTTT. Its protein product is CATSRHQTGSNTDTQYF.

The gene calls are TRBV7-2 and TRBJ2-1; TRBD2 might be the D (5 bases). The CDR3 consists of 14 residues. CDR1 and CDR2 (germline): SGHTA, FQGNSA. Trimming left V 5 bases short and J 6 bases short, with 14 bases between. This CDR3 reads CASSRTGVVNEQFF. The CDR3 DNA sequence: TGTGCCAGCAGCAGGACCGGGGTCGTCAATGAGCAGTTCTTC.

This clone appeared a few times. The chain links TRBV6-1 to TRBJ1-4; D is unresolved. CDR1 is MNHNS and CDR2 is SASEGT in the germline V gene. This CDR3 is built from 14 residues. V was clipped by 5 bases and J by 6 bases, with 13 bases between them. The CDR3 sequence: CASSPQRLYEKLFF. The CDR3 bases are TGTGCCAGCAGTCCCCAGAGACTTTATGAAAAACTGTTTTTT.

The rearrangement joins TRBV2 to TRBJ2-7; 9 bases are a match to TRBD2. Germline lookup yields CDR1 SNHLY and CDR2 FYNNEI. This CDR3 is built from 16 residues. The V and J ends lost 8 bases and 2 bases, in that order; junction bases with no gene match: 13. The CDR3 bases are TGTGCCAGCCTAATCTGGCTAGCGGGGATAGCCTACGAGCAGTACTTC. Protein sequence: CASLIWLAGIAYEQYF. Full variable domain (missing parts from reference TRBV2 and TRBJ2-7): EPEVTQTPSHQVTQMGQEVILRCVPISNHLYFYWYRQILGQKVEFLVSFYNNEISEKSEIFDDQFSVERPDGSNFTLKIRSTKLEDSAMYFCASLIWLAGIAYEQYFGPGTRLTVT.

This clone has just one count. The chain links TRBV6-1 to TRBJ2-4; D is perhaps TRBD2 (7 bases). V lost 3 bases and J 0 bases, leaving 12 bases between the germline ends. Germline V gene lookup returns CDR1 MNHNS and CDR2 SASEGT. This CDR3 is 16 amino acids long. The CDR3 sequence: CASSDGGLLAKNIQYF. The CDR3 nucleotides read TGTGCCAGCAGTGACGGGGGGCTTCTAGCCAAAAACATTCAGTACTTC.

The chain combines TRBV5-1 with TRBJ2-5; 9 bases map to TRBD1. The V segment lost 0 bases and the J segment 3 bases; nucleotides outside the gene matches: 6. From germline, CDR1 is SGHRS and CDR2 YFSETQ. The CDR3 runs to 16 residues. CDR3 sequence reads: CASSLGQGGTEETQYF. CDR3 DNA: TGCGCCAGCAGCTTGGGACAGGGGGGTACCGAAGAGACCCAGTACTTC.

The chain recombines TRBV18 with TRBJ2-1, with 7 bases that match TRBD2. CDR1 is KGHSH and CDR2 is LQKENI in the germline V gene. With 2 bases clipped from V and 4 bases from J, the junction kept 2 bases outside the gene matches. The CDR3 extends over 14 amino acids. CDR3 nucleotide sequence: TGTGCCAGCTCACCAGCGGGAGCATACAATGAGCAGTTCTTC. Protein sequence: CASSPAGAYNEQFF. The whole variable domain, filled in from reference TRBV18 and TRBJ2-1, reads NAGVMQNPRHLVRRRGQEARLRCSPMKGHSHVYWYRQLPEEGLKFMVYLQKENIIDESGMPKERFSAEFPKEGPSILRIQQVVRGDSAAYFCASSPAGAYNEQFFGPGTRLTVL.

V usage is TRBV6-5 and J usage is TRBJ1-2; the D gene is possibly TRBD1 (6 bases). The CDR3 has 13 amino acids. The ends were cut back, 0 bases at V and 4 bases at J, with 6 bases in the middle. Per the germline V gene, CDR1 is MNHEY and CDR2 is SVGAGI. CDR3 sequence reads: CASSYSDSYGYTF. CDR3 DNA sequence: TGTGCCAGCAGTTACTCGGACAGCTATGGCTACACCTTC.

The CDR3 DNA is TGCGCCAGCAGCTTGGAGCTAGCGGGGGGTCTTTCCTACAATGAGCAGTTCTTC. Translated: CASSLELAGGLSYNEQFF. The V call is TRBV5-1, the J call TRBJ2-1; 11 bases match TRBD2. The CDR3 length is 18 residues. The germline CDR1 and CDR2 sequences are SGHRS and YFSETQ. V lost 0 bases to trimming and J lost 1 base; unmatched junction nucleotides: 6.

This sequence joins TRBV5-1 and TRBJ1-2, with 7 nucleotides matching TRBD1. V lost 4 bases to trimming and J lost 6 bases; unmatched junction nucleotides: 15. This CDR3 region has 16 residues. Germline V gene data show CDR1 as SGHRS and CDR2 as YFSETQ. Here the CDR3 reads CASSRSGGFGRDGYTF. Written as DNA, the CDR3 is TGCGCCAGCAGCAGGTCAGGGGGTTTCGGCCGCGATGGCTACACCTTC.

V usage is TRBV5-6 and J usage is TRBJ2-3, with D perhaps matching TRBD2 (6 bases). Germline assignment: CDR1 SGHDT and CDR2 YYEEEE. The CDR3 covers 15 residues. Trimming took off 5 bases at V and 0 bases at J, with 13 bases between the two ends. The CDR3 DNA reads as TGTGCCAGCAGTCAGACCGGAGGGAGCACAGATACGCAGTATTTT. Encoded protein: CASSQTGGSTDTQYF.

This CDR3 reads CASSLGRADYGYTF. In nucleotides, the CDR3 is TGTGCCAGCAGTTTGGGCAGGGCGGACTATGGCTACACCTTC. The V and J genes are TRBV28 and TRBJ1-2; TRBD1 is a possible D gene (5 bases). CDR3 length equals 14 residues. CDR1 and CDR2 from the germline V gene are MDHEN and SYDVKM. Trimming cost V 3 bases and J 3 bases, with 11 bases left between them.

The chain carries TRBV29-1 and TRBJ2-2, with TRBD2 identical over 8 bases. This CDR3 is 16 amino acids long. Unmatched junction bases numbered 8, after V lost 5 bases and J lost 0 bases. The germline V gene has CDR1 SQVTM and CDR2 ANQGSEA. CDR3 bases: TGCAGCGTTAATTACGGCGGGGGGACGAACACCGGGGAGCTGTTTTTT. The encoded protein is CSVNYGGGTNTGELFF.

This chain's CDR3 is CASSLDRVREQYF. As DNA, the CDR3 is TGTGCCAGCAGCCTTGACAGGGTGAGGGAGCAGTACTTC. The rearrangement joins TRBV7-8 to TRBJ2-7; the match to TRBD1 covers 7 bases. Germline values: CDR1 SGHVS, CDR2 FQNEAQ. V lost 5 bases, J lost 7 bases, and 8 bases stayed unmatched. The CDR3 covers 13 residues.

The gene calls are TRBV25-1 and TRBJ2-3; D uncertain. This CDR3 comprises 13 residues. The V gene lost 5 bases and the J gene lost 0 bases, with 6 bases spanning the gap. The germline CDR1 and CDR2 sequences are MGHDK and SYGVNS. CDR3 region: CASSNPSTDTQYF. CDR3 bases: TGTGCCAGCAGTAATCCTAGCACAGATACGCAGTATTTT.

J is TRBJ2-3 and V is TRBV9, with D perhaps matching TRBD2 (7 bases). CDR1 is SGDLS, CDR2 YYNGEE, per germline. V dropped 3 bases and J dropped 2 bases, with 19 bases sitting between them. CDR3 size: 17 residues. The CDR3 coding sequence is TGTGCCAGCAGCGCCCAGACGCGGGGGCGACCCACAGATACGCAGTATTTT. It is translated as CASSAQTRGRPTDTQYF.